A selection of T cell receptor beta chains follows, all from one sample in a study of CD8+ T cells in alopecia areata. TCRdb's copy holds only in-frame clones and misses some; the assay was immunoSEQ multiplex PCR. The sample lists more than 200,000 clones, roughly 69% occurring once. This specimen consisted of CD4+ T cells sorted from blood, obtained at week 0. The origin of the receptors is a human donor with alopecia areata. CDR3s include the opening cysteine and the closing phenylalanine or tryptophan. Each record gives: clone size, D gene, J gene, V gene, CDR3 protein, CDR3 DNA. A D gene is named only where the DNA matches it firmly. Clone sizes are given selectively: once, few, many, or a class where the clone is expanded.

size: .; D: TRBD1; J: TRBJ2-3; V: TRBV7-2; CDR3: CASSSAGGGTDTQYF; DNA: TGTGCCAGCAGCTCTGCAGGGGGAGGCACAGATACGCAGTATTTT
size: .; D: TRBD1; J: TRBJ1-1; V: TRBV6-6; CDR3: CASSYSRGDTEAFF; DNA: TGTGCCAGCAGTTACTCCAGGGGGGACACTGAAGCTTTCTTT
size: few; D: .; J: TRBJ1-4; V: TRBV29-1; CDR3: CSVVATNEKLFF; DNA: TGCAGCGTTGTTGCCACGAATGAAAAACTGTTTTTT
size: .; D: .; J: TRBJ2-5; V: TRBV4-1; CDR3: CASSQVRQQETQYF; DNA: TGCGCCAGCAGCCAAGTTCGACAGCAAGAGACCCAGTACTTC
size: few; D: TRBD1; J: TRBJ2-3; V: TRBV27; CDR3: CASRDRGGTDTQYF; DNA: TGTGCCAGTCGGGACAGGGGTGGTACAGATACGCAGTATTTT
size: .; D: TRBD1; J: TRBJ2-5; V: TRBV5-1; CDR3: CASSPGTGIFGTQYF; DNA: TGCGCCAGCAGCCCAGGGACAGGGATTTTCGGGACCCAGTACTTC
size: .; D: .; J: TRBJ1-1; V: TRBV5-1; CDR3: CASSLDRADTEAFF; DNA: TGCGCCAGCAGCTTGGACAGGGCGGACACTGAAGCTTTCTTT
size: few; D: .; J: TRBJ2-5; V: TRBV18; CDR3: CASSPDPSGAQYF; DNA: TGTGCCAGCTCACCTGACCCGTCCGGGGCCCAGTACTTC
size: .; D: .; J: TRBJ1-1; V: TRBV29-1; CDR3: CSVDEVGPEAFF; DNA: TGCAGCGTTGATGAGGTGGGACCTGAAGCTTTCTTT
size: .; D: .; J: TRBJ2-6; V: TRBV18; CDR3: CASSPTFSGANVLTF; DNA: TGTGCCAGCTCACCCACATTCTCTGGGGCCAACGTCCTGACTTTC
size: once; D: .; J: TRBJ1-2; V: TRBV30; CDR3: CAWSTTASRATF; DNA: TGTGCCTGGAGTACCACGGCATCGAGGGCCACCTTC
size: .; D: TRBD1; J: TRBJ2-2; V: TRBV6-5; CDR3: CASGNRGRTGELFF; DNA: TGTGCCAGCGGAAACAGGGGGCGCACCGGGGAGCTGTTTTTT
size: once; D: TRBD1; J: TRBJ2-1; V: TRBV7-6; CDR3: CASRRTGGDEQFF; DNA: TGTGCCAGCAGGCGGACAGGGGGGGATGAGCAGTTCTTC
size: .; D: .; J: TRBJ1-6; V: TRBV6-5; CDR3: CASSGDTSSPLHF; DNA: TGTGCCAGCAGCGGGGACACCTCGTCACCCCTCCACTTT
size: .; D: .; J: TRBJ1-1; V: TRBV4-2; CDR3: CASSQVGARDTEAFF; DNA: TGTGCCAGCAGCCAAGTGGGGGCGCGGGACACTGAAGCTTTCTTT
size: .; D: .; J: TRBJ2-7; V: TRBV4-1; CDR3: CASSQHPSRDVAYEQYF; DNA: TGCGCCAGCAGCCAACATCCATCTCGGGACGTCGCCTACGAGCAGTACTTC
size: .; D: .; J: TRBJ2-5; V: TRBV7-2; CDR3: CASSLVWETQYF; DNA: TGTGCCAGCAGCTTAGTATGGGAGACCCAGTACTTC
size: .; D: TRBD1; J: TRBJ1-2; V: TRBV2; CDR3: CASSEDRGYGYTF; DNA: TGTGCCAGCAGTGAAGACAGGGGCTATGGCTACACCTTC
size: .; D: .; J: TRBJ2-3; V: TRBV5-6; CDR3: CASSLLAGARTDTQYF; DNA: TGTGCCAGCAGCTTGCTTGCGGGGGCGCGCACAGATACGCAGTATTTT
size: few; D: .; J: TRBJ1-1; V: TRBV7-2; CDR3: CASSFGRLSEAFF; DNA: TGTGCCAGCAGCTTCGGGAGGTTGAGTGAAGCTTTCTTT
size: .; D: .; J: TRBJ1-6; V: TRBV25-1; CDR3: CASSDRQNSPLHF; DNA: TGTGCCAGCAGTGATAGGCAGAATTCACCCCTCCACTTT
size: .; D: .; J: TRBJ1-2; V: TRBV9; CDR3: CASSGTGLNYGYTF; DNA: TGTGCCAGCAGCGGAACAGGGTTGAACTATGGCTACACCTTC
size: few; D: TRBD1; J: TRBJ1-2; V: TRBV27; CDR3: CASSTRTGGGSGYGYTF; DNA: TGTGCCAGCAGTACACGGACAGGGGGGGGTTCGGGTTATGGCTACACCTTC
size: .; D: .; J: TRBJ2-3; V: TRBV7-3; CDR3: CASSLLPAGTDTQYF; DNA: TGTGCCAGCAGCTTACTACCGGCGGGCACAGATACGCAGTATTTT
size: .; D: TRBD1; J: TRBJ1-2; V: TRBV29-1; CDR3: CSVADRGLVYGYTF; DNA: TGCAGCGTTGCTGACAGGGGTTTAGTCTATGGCTACACCTTC
size: once; D: TRBD2; J: TRBJ2-7; V: TRBV15; CDR3: CATSRGGGSSYEQYF; DNA: TGTGCCACCAGCAGAGGCGGGGGTAGCTCCTACGAGCAGTACTTC
size: once; D: .; J: TRBJ2-7; V: TRBV19; CDR3: CASTNRNEQYF; DNA: TGTGCCAGTACCAACCGGAACGAGCAGTACTTC
size: .; D: .; J: TRBJ2-7; V: TRBV29-1; CDR3: CSAERGFGSYEQYF; DNA: TGCAGCGCCGAACGCGGTTTCGGGTCCTACGAGCAGTACTTC
size: .; D: TRBD2; J: TRBJ2-2; V: TRBV14; CDR3: CASSQAPGGHSGELFF; DNA: TGTGCCAGCAGCCAAGCCCCGGGGGGGCATTCCGGGGAGCTGTTTTTT
size: .; D: .; J: TRBJ1-2; V: TRBV29-1; CDR3: CSVEDRSDYGYTF; DNA: TGCAGCGTTGAGGACAGATCGGACTATGGCTACACCTTC
size: .; D: TRBD2; J: TRBJ2-7; V: TRBV29-1; CDR3: CSGGGLGELQYF; DNA: TGCAGCGGCGGGGGACTCGGCGAACTCCAGTACTTC
size: .; D: .; J: TRBJ2-7; V: TRBV18; CDR3: CASSSDWYYEQYF; DNA: TGTGCCAGCTCATCCGATTGGTACTACGAGCAGTACTTC
size: few; D: TRBD1; J: TRBJ2-3; V: TRBV7-3; CDR3: CASSLTGFADTQYF; DNA: TGTGCCAGCAGCCTGACAGGGTTTGCAGATACGCAGTATTTT
size: .; D: TRBD2; J: TRBJ2-7; V: TRBV5-1; CDR3: CASSGGTSVEDEQYF; DNA: TGCGCCAGCAGCGGAGGGACTAGCGTTGAGGACGAGCAGTACTTC